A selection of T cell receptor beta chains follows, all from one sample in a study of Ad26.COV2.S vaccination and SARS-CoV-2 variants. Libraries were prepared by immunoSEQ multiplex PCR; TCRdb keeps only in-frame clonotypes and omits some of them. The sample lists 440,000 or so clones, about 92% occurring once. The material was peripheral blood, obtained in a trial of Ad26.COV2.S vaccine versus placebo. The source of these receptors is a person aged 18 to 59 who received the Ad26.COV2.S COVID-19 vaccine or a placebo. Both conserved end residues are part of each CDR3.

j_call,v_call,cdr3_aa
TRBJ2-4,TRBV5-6,CASSLALAGPIQYF
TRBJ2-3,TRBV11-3,CASSRSTGTITDTQYF
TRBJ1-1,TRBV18,CASLSTGTVNTEAFF
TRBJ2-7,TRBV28,CAVGTGPYEQYF
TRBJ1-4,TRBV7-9,CASSSQAGEKLFF
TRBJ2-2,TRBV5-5,CASSLLAYQTGELFF
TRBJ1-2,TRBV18,CASSPSRSNLNYGYTF
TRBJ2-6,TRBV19,CASRYSGANVLTF
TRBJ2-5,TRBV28,CASSSGSPQETQYF
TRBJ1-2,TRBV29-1,CSVESRTYGYTF
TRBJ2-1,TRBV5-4,CASSPNGLAGLNEQFF
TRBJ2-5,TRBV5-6,CASSSRQGETQYF
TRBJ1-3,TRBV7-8,CASSLGWGRGNTIYF
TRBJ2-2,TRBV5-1,CASSPTGASNTGELFF
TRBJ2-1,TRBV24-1,CATSDLRLAGNNEQFF
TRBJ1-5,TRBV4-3,CASSSDRVRPQHF
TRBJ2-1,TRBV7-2,CASSSGAGGPGYEQFF
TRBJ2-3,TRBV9,CASSVDAGGSDTQYF
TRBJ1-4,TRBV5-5,CASSSPQGDEKLFF
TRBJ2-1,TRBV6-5,CASSYRYNNEQFF
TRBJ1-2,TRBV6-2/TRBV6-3,CASSTGDYGYTF
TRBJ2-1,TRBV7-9,CAHTEGLNEQFF
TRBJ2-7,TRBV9,CASSVATGSYEQYF
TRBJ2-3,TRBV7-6,CASSSGGGTSGSDTQYF
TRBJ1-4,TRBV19,CASPPGNEKLFF
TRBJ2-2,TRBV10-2,CASSAPAMEPTGELFF
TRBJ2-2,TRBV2,CASRRRGHTGELFF
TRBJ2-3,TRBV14,CASSPWTGATTDTQYF
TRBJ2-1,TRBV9,CASSVGGRALYNEQFF
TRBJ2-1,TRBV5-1,CASSSPGQYNEQFF
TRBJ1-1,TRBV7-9,CASSPSRGHNTEAFF
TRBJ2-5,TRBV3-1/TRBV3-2,CASSLIKETQYF
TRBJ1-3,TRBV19,CASSIALRGNTIYF
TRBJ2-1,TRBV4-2,CASSQEGYGQFF
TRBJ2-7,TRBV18,CASREAAYEQYF
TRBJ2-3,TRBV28,CASSSRILISIWDRANTQYF
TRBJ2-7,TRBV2,CASSEDLGTAYEQYF
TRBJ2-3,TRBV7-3,CASSSLAGGADTQYF
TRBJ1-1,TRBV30,CAWSVQRDTEAFF
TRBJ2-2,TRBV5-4,CAHRGAGGELFF
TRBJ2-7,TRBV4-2,CASSQEGGTSSYEQYF
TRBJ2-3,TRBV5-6,CASSPVGGSTDTQYF
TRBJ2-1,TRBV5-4,CASSHLEGAGRDYNEQFF